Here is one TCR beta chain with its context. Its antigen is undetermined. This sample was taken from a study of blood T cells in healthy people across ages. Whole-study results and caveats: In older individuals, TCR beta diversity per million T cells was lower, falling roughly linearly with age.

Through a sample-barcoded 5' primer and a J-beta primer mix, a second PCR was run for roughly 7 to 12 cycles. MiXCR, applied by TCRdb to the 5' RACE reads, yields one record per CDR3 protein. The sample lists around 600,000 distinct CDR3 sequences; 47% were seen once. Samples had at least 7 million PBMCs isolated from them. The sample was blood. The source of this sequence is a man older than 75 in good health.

CDR3 region: CASSQDVIAGGITTDTQYF. Written as DNA, the CDR3 is TGTGCCAGCAGCCAAGATGTGATAGCGGGAGGGATCACCACAGATACGCAGTATTTT. J is TRBJ2-3 and V is TRBV4-2; 11 positions agree with TRBD2. The CDR3 runs to 19 residues. The germline V gene encodes CDR1 LGHNA and CDR2 YNFKEQ. With 0 bases clipped from V and 2 bases from J, the junction kept 10 bases outside the gene matches.